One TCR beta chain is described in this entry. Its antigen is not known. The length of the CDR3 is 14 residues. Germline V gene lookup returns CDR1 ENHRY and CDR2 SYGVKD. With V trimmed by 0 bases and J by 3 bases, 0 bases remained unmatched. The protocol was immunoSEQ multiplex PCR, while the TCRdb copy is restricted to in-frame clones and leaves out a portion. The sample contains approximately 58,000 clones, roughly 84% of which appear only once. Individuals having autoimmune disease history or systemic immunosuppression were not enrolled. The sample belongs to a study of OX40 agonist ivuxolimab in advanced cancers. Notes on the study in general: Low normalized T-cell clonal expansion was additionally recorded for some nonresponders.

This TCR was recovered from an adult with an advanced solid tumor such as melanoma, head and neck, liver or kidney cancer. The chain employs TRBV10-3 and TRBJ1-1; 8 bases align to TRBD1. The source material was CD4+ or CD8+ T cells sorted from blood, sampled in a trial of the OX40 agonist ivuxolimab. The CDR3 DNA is TGTGCCATCAGTGAGTCGGGACAGGACACTGAAGCTTTCTTT. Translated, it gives CAISESGQDTEAFF.